The 10 T cell receptor beta chains reported below all come from one sample, sequenced in a study of CD4 T cells in relation to SARS-CoV-2 and coronaviruses listed by TCRdb under 2021. Libraries came from the immunoSEQ multiplex PCR assay. Not all clones reach the TCRdb copy of this immuneACCESS table, which keeps in-frame sequences only. Checked studies attribute under half of the gap to unresolved V genes and leave the rest unexplained. Counted in this sample were under 25,000 clones; about 80% of them appeared once. In total, the top ten clones hold about an eighth of the sample. CD4+ T cells from unexposed donors were collected before the COVID-19 pandemic (2011-2018). Following 10 days of culture, the EasySep CD4+ T cell isolation kit was used to isolate CD4+ T cells. These TCRs' antigens remain unknown. Sample: CD4+ T cells from PBMCs, cultured in vitro. The receptors were gathered from a human donor in good health.

This clone was seen a few times. The chain uses TRBV28 and TRBJ1-2, with a weak D call TRBD1 (6 bases). In germline, CDR1 is MDHEN, CDR2 SYDVKM. This CDR3 has 14 amino acids. Deletions cut 3 bases from V and 6 bases from J, with 14 bases between. CDR3 DNA: TGTGCCAGCAGTTTGTCAAGGGGGAGAGATGGCTACACCTTC. Protein: CASSLSRGRDGYTF.

V and J are TRBV5-1 and TRBJ1-5, with a possible D match to TRBD1 (6 bases). CDR1 is SGHRS, CDR2 YFSETQ, per germline. V shed 3 bases and J shed 0 bases, with 7 bases lying between them. This CDR3 contains 14 residues. The CDR3 DNA is TGCGCCAGCAGCTCAGGGGATAGCAATCAGCCCCAGCATTTT. Protein product: CASSSGDSNQPQHF.

The chain has TRBV6-5 and TRBJ2-1, with unresolved D. Trimming took 6 bases from V and 0 from J, leaving 12 bases between them. The CDR3 has 15 residues. CDR1 and CDR2 from the germline V gene are MNHEY and SVGAGI. Written as DNA, the CDR3 is TGTGCCAGCAGGGTCGAATTACACTCCTACAATGAGCAGTTCTTC. Translation: CASRVELHSYNEQFF.

The rearrangement links TRBV6-5 to TRBJ2-2; D is perhaps TRBD2 (6 bases). The CDR3 sequence is 15 residues long. Germline CDR1 reads MNHEY; CDR2 reads SVGAGI. V was trimmed by 7 bases and J by 4 bases, leaving 16 bases between them. CDR3 protein: CASNDRDLLTGELFF. In DNA form, the CDR3 reads TGTGCCAGCAACGACCGGGACTTGCTCACCGGGGAGCTGTTTTTT.

V usage is TRBV6-5 and J usage is TRBJ2-1; the D gene is possibly TRBD2 (6 bases). The CDR3 contains 15 residues. V dropped 7 bases and J dropped 0 bases, with 13 bases sitting between them. In germline, CDR1 is MNHEY, CDR2 SVGAGI. The CDR3 bases are TGTGCCAGCATGGGAGGCGGAACCTCCTACAATGAGCAGTTCTTC. Translating it yields CASMGGGTSYNEQFF.

In this sample, this clone turned up once. The chain couples TRBV6-5 to TRBJ2-1; 8 bases agree with TRBD2. This CDR3 is 15 amino acids long. Losses at the gene ends were 5 bases for V and 3 bases for J; bases not matched to a gene: 6. Looked up from germline, CDR1 is MNHEY and CDR2 is SVGAGI. The CDR3 sequence is CASSPGLGVYNEQFF. The CDR3 region has the DNA TGTGCCAGCAGTCCGGGACTAGGGGTCTACAATGAGCAGTTCTTC.

The V call is TRBV5-4, the J call TRBJ2-2, with 14 bases fitting TRBD2. This CDR3 comprises 15 residues. Germline V lookup: CDR1 SGHNT, CDR2 YYREEE (reference sequence). The junction had 2 bases not matched to a gene; V was cut back by 4 bases and J by 6 bases. The CDR3 DNA follows: TGTGCCAGCAGCCCGGGACTAGCGGGAGCCGGGGAGCTGTTTTTT. This gives the protein CASSPGLAGAGELFF.

The genes are TRBV5-1 and TRBJ2-1; 9 bases align to TRBD2. CDR1 SGHRS and CDR2 YFSETQ come from the germline V gene. V shed 1 base and J 3 bases; nucleotides not matched to a gene: 11. The CDR3 consists of 18 residues. CDR3 coding DNA: TGCGCCAGCAGCTTGTCAGGCGCCGGCGGGAGGGGCTACAATGAGCAGTTCTTC. It encodes CASSLSGAGGRGYNEQFF.

In its sample, this clone was seen once. This sequence joins TRBV12-5 and TRBJ1-5, with a possible D match to TRBD1 (6 bases). Trimming removed 6 bases at V and 1 base at J, with 10 bases between. The CDR3 is made up of 14 amino acids. Germline CDR1 is LGHNT and CDR2 is FRNRAP. CDR3 in amino acids: CASGQGGSNQPQHF. In nucleotides, the CDR3 is TGTGCTAGTGGCCAAGGGGGGAGCAATCAGCCCCAGCATTTT.

The count of this clone is one. The CDR3, as DNA: TGTGCCACCAGTGACATCCGGCAGGGCCCCTACGAGCAGTACTTC. Translation: CATSDIRQGPYEQYF. This chain joins TRBV24-1 and TRBJ2-7; D possibly corresponds to TRBD1 (5 bases). The germline gives CDR1 KGHDR, CDR2 SFDVKD. Trimming took 4 bases from V and 2 from J, leaving 14 bases between them. There are 15 residues in the CDR3.